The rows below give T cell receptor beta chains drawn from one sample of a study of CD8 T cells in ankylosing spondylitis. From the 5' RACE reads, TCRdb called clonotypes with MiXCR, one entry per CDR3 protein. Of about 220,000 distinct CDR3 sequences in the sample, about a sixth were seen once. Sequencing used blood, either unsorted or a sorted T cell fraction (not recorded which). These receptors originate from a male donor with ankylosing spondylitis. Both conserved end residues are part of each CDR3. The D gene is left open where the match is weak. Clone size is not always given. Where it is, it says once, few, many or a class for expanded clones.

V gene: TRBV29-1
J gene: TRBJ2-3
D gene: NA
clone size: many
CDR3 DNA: TGCAGCGTTGAAGATTGGGTGAGCGGGAGCACAGATACGCAGTATTTT
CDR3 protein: CSVEDWVSGSTDTQYF

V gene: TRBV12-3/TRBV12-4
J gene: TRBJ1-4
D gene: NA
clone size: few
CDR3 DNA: TGTGCCAGCAGTCCCGGGACTGTAATGTTTTTT
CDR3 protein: CASSPGTVMFF

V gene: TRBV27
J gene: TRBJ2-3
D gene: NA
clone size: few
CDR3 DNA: TGTGCCAGCAGTTTCCTGGGGGCCCAGGGCACAGATACGCAGTATTTT
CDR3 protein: CASSFLGAQGTDTQYF

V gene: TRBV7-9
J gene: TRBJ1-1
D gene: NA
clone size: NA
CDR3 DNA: TGTGCCAGCAGCCCCTACACTGAAGCTTTCTTT
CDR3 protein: CASSPYTEAFF

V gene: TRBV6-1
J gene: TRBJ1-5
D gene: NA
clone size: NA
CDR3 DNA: TGTGCCAGCACCGCGGACGGAGCCCTATATCAGCCCCAGCATTTT
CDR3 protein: CASTADGALYQPQHF

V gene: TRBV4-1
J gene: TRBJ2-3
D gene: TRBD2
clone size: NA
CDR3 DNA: TGCGCCAGCAGCCAAACGTGGGGACTAGCGGGAAACGTATTACCCACAGATACGCAGTATTTT
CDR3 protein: CASSQTWGLAGNVLPTDTQYF

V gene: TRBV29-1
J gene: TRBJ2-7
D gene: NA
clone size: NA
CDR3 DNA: TGCAGCGTTTTCGATCAAAGGGTTGAGCAGTACTTC
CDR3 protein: CSVFDQRVEQYF

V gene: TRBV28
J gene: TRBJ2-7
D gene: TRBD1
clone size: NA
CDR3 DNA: TGTGCCAGCAGAGGGGGCGGCGGCTACGAGCAGTACTTC
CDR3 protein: CASRGGGGYEQYF

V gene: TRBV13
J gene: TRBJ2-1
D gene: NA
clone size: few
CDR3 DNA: TGTGCCAGCAGCTTAGGGGGGAGTGAGCAGTTCTTC
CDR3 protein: CASSLGGSEQFF

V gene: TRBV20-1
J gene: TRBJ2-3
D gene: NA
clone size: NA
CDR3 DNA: TGCAGTGCCCCGGGACCGAACACAGATACGCAGTATTTT
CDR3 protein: CSAPGPNTDTQYF

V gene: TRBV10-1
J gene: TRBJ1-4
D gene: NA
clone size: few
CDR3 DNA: TGCGCCAGCAGTGTTGGGGTCGAGGGGTCAACTAATGAAAAACTGTTTTTT
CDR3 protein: CASSVGVEGSTNEKLFF

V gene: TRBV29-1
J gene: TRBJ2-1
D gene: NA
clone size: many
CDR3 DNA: TGCAGCGTTAACCTAAAAGAGCAGTTCTTC
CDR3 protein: CSVNLKEQFF

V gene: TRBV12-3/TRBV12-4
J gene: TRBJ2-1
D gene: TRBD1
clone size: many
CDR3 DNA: TGTGCCAGCAGTCTTCAGGGGGCTGGAGCCAATGAGCAGTTCTTC
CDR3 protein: CASSLQGAGANEQFF

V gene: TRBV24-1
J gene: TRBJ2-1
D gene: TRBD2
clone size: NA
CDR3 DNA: TGTGCCACCAGTGATTTTGCTAGCGGGAATAACAATGAGCAGTTCTTC
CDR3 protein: CATSDFASGNNNEQFF

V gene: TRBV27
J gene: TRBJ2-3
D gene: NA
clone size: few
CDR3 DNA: TGTGCCAGCAGTTGGTTAGCGGCCGGCACAGATACGCAGTATTTT
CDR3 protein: CASSWLAAGTDTQYF

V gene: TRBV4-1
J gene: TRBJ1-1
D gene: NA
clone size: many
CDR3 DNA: TGCGCCAGCAGTTCAGGGGTTAGCACTGAAGCTTTCTTT
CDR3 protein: CASSSGVSTEAFF

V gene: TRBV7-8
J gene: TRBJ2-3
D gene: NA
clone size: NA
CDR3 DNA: TGTGCCAGCAGCTTACCCCTCTCTAGCACAGATACGCAGTATTTT
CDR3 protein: CASSLPLSSTDTQYF